This TCR beta chain was sequenced in a study of blood T cell repertoires in COVID-19. For the study at large: The United States, Italy and Spain supplied acute and convalescent COVID-19 samples.

CDR1 is SNHLY and CDR2 is FYNNEI in the germline V gene. This CDR3 has 14 amino acids. Unmatched junction bases numbered 11, after V lost 6 bases and J lost 9 bases. Original handling: Reference gene primer amplification gave estimated nucleated cell counts. TCRdb keeps only in-frame clones here, not all; method: immunoSEQ multiplex PCR. That table is the source of V, J and clone size, and D and trimming were worked out from the DNA. In the table there are about 280,000 clones, about 85% of which are singletons. The chain carries TRBV2 and TRBJ2-1; 7 nucleotides align to TRBD2. Source material: peripheral blood. The TCR was taken from a human donor in a cohort sampled during active COVID-19. The CDR3 protein is CASRSTGGPGEQFF. CDR3 sequence (DNA): TGTGCCAGCAGAAGTACGGGAGGCCCAGGTGAGCAGTTCTTC.